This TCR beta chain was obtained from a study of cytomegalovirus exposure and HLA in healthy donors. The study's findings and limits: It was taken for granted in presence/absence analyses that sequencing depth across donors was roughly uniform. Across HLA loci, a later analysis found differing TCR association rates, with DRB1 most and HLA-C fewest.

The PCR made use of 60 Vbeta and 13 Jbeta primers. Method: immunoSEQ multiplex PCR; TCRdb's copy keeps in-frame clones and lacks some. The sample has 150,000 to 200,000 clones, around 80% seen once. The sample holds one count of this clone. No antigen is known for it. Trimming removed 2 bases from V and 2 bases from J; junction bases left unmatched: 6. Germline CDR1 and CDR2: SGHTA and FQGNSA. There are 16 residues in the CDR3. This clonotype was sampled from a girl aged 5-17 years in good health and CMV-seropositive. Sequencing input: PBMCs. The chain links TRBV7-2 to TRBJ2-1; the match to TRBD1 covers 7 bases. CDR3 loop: CASSLNRGPPYNEQFF. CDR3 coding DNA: TGTGCCAGCAGCTTAAACAGGGGACCCCCCTACAATGAGCAGTTCTTC. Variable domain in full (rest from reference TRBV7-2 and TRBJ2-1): GAGVSQSPSNKVTEKGKDVELRCDPISGHTALYWYRQSLGQGLEFLIYFQGNSAPDKSGLPSDRFSAERTGGSVSTLTIQRTQQEDSAVYLCASSLNRGPPYNEQFFGPGTRLTVL.